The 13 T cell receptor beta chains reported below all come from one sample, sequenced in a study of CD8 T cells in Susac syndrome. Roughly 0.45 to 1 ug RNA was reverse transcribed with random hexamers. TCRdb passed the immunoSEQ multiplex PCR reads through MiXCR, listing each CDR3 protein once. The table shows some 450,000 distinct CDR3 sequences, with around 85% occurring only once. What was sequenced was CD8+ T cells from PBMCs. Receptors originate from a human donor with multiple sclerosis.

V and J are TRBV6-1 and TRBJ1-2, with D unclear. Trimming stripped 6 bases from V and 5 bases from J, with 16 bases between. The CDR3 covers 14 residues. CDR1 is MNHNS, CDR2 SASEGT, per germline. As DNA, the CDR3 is TGTGCCAGCAGAACGGAGGGTTTCTGGTATGGCTACACCTTC. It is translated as CASRTEGFWYGYTF.

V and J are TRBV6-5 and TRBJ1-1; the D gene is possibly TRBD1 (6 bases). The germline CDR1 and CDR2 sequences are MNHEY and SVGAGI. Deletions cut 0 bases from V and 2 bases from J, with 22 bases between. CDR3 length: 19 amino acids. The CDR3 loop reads CASSYSTMWVRGKNTEAFF. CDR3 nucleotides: TGTGCCAGCAGTTACTCGACTATGTGGGTCAGGGGTAAAAACACTGAAGCTTTCTTT.

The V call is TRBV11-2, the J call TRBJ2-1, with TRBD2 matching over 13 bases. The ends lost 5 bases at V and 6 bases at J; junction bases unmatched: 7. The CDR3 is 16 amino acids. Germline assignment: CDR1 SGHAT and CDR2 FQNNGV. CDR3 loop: CASSPSGLAGLNEQFF. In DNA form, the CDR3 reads TGTGCCAGCAGCCCATCGGGACTAGCGGGACTCAATGAGCAGTTCTTC. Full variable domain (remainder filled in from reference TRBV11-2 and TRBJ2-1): EAGVAQSPRYKIIEKRQSVAFWCNPISGHATLYWYQQILGQGPKLLIQFQNNGVVDDSQLPKDRFSAERLKGVDSTLKIQPAKLEDSAVYLCASSPSGLAGLNEQFFGPGTRLTVL.

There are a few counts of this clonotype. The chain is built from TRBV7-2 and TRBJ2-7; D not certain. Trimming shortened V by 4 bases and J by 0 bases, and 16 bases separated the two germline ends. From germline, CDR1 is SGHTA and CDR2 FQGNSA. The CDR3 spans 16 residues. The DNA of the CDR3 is TGTGCCAGCAGCTATCCCCCGGACGGTCTCTCCTACGAGCAGTACTTC. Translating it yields CASSYPPDGLSYEQYF.

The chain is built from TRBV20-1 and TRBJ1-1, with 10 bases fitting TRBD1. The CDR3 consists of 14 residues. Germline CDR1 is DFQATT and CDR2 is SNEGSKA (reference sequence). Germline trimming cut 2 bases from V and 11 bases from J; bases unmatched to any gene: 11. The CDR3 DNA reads TGCAGTGCTAGAAGGGACAGGGGCTCTAGGGGGGCTTTCTTT. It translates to CSARRDRGSRGAFF.

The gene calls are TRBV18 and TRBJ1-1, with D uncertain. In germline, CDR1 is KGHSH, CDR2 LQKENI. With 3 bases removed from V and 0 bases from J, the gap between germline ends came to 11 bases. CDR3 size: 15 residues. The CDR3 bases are TGTGCCAGCTCACCCCCGGACGGGATGAACACTGAAGCTTTCTTT. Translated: CASSPPDGMNTEAFF.

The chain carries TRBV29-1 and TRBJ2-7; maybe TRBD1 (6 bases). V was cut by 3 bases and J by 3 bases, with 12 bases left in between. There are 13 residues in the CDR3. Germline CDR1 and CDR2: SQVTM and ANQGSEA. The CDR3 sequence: CSVDGNRDYEQYF. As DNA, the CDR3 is TGCAGCGTTGACGGAAACAGGGACTACGAGCAGTACTTC.

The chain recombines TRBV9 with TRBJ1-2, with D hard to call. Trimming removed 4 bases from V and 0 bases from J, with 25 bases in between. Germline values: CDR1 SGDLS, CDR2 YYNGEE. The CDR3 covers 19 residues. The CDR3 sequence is CASSSSPSLRPRANYGYTF. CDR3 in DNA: TGTGCCAGCAGCTCTTCCCCAAGTTTACGTCCGCGAGCTAACTATGGCTACACCTTC.

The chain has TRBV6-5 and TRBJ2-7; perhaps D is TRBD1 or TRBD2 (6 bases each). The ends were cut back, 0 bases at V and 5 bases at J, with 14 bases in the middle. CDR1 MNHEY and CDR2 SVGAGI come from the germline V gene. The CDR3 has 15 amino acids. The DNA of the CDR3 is TGTGCCAGCAGTTACTCGCCGGGGGCGAGCCACGAGCAGTACTTC. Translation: CASSYSPGASHEQYF.

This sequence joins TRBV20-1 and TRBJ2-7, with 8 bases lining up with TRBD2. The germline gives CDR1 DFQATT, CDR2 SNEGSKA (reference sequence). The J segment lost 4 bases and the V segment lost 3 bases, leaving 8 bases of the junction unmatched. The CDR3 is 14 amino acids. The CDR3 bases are TGCAGTGCTAGGGGGACTAGAGTATTATACGAGCAGTACTTC. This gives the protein CSARGTRVLYEQYF.

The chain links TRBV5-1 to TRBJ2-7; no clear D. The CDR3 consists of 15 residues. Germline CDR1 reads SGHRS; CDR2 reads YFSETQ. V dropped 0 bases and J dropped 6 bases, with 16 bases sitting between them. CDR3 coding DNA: TGCGCCAGCAGCTTGGGAATAGAAGGACCGCTCGAGCAGTACTTC. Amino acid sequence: CASSLGIEGPLEQYF.

This CDR3 is CSVGTGSGIETQYF. CDR3 bases: TGCAGCGTCGGAACCGGAAGCGGGATAGAGACCCAGTACTTC. The rearrangement uses TRBV29-1 and TRBJ2-5; 7 positions agree with TRBD2. CDR3 length: 14 residues. In germline, CDR1 is SQVTM, CDR2 ANQGSEA. The V and J ends lost 6 bases and 4 bases, in that order; junction bases with no gene match: 11.

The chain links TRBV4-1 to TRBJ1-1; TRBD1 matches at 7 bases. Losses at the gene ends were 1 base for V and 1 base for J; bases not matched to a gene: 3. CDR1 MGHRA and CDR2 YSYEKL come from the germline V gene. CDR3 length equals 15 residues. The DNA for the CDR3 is TGCGCCAGCAGCCAAGGAAGGGACAGGAACACTGAAGCTTTCTTT. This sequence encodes CASSQGRDRNTEAFF.